One and the same sample provided the 21 T cell receptor beta chains below, sequenced in a study of blood T cell repertoires in COVID-19. The method was immunoSEQ multiplex PCR; TCRdb's version includes in-frame clones alone and lacks a portion of them. The table lists 35,000 to 40,000 clones, 85% to 90% of them singletons. Material: peripheral blood. These receptors were taken from a man aged 60 to 69 with active or convalescent COVID-19.

The CDR3 coding sequence is TGTGCCAGCAGCTTGGAATCGGGGAATCAGTTCTTC. Amino acids: CASSLESGNQFF. The chain uses TRBV5-4 and TRBJ2-1; D is perhaps TRBD2 (5 bases). This CDR3 region has 12 residues. CDR1 and CDR2 (germline): SGHNT, YYREEE (reference sequence). V dropped 0 bases and J dropped 13 bases, with 11 bases sitting between them. The full variable domain, completed using reference TRBV5-4 and TRBJ2-1, is ETGVTQSPTHLIKTRGQQVTLRCSSQSGHNTVSWYQQALGQGPQFIFQYYREEENGRGNFPPRFSGLQFPNYSSELNVNALELDDSALYLCASSLESGNQFFGPGTRLTVL.

The CDR3 region has the DNA TGTGCCAGCAGTTACTCGATATCGGGGTCCTACGAGCAGTACTTC. Encoded protein: CASSYSISGSYEQYF. The chain uses TRBV6-6 and TRBJ2-7, with a possible D match to TRBD2 (5 bases). CDR1 MNHNY and CDR2 SVGAGI come from the germline V gene (reference sequence). V was cut by 0 bases and J by 1 base, with 10 bases left in between. This CDR3 is 15 amino acids long.

The CDR3 protein is CASSLVANPSSYNEQFF. For the CDR3, the DNA is TGTGCCAGCAGCTTAGTTGCCAACCCGAGCTCCTACAATGAGCAGTTCTTC. This chain links TRBV11-2 with TRBJ2-1, with no clear D. Germline-derived CDR1 and CDR2 are SGHAT and FQNNGV. The CDR3 runs 17 residues. V was shortened by 1 base and J by 0 bases, with 13 bases between the two germline ends.

The chain joins TRBV7-8 to TRBJ1-1, with D unresolved. The V and J ends lost 5 bases and 5 bases respectively, with 15 bases between them. Germline lookup yields CDR1 SGHVS and CDR2 FQNEAQ. This CDR3 is built from 14 residues. CDR3 DNA: TGTGCCAGCAGCCAAAATTATGGCCGAACTGAAGCTTTCTTT. Translating it yields CASSQNYGRTEAFF.

This chain links TRBV3-1 (or the pseudogene TRBV3-2) with TRBJ2-7; D may be TRBD2 (5 bases). This CDR3 has 12 residues. CDR1 is LGHDT and CDR2 is YNNKEL in the germline V gene (reference sequence). Deletions cut 8 bases from V and 3 bases from J, with 11 bases between. Here the CDR3 DNA reads TGTGCCAGCCTCGGGAAGGGCTACGAGCAGTACTTC. Amino acid sequence: CASLGKGYEQYF.

The gene calls are TRBV4-1 and TRBJ2-2; D is perhaps TRBD1 (6 bases). Trimming cost V 5 bases and J 0 bases, with 10 bases left between them. The germline V gene encodes CDR1 MGHRA and CDR2 YSYEKL. There are 15 residues in the CDR3. CDR3 residues: CASSNRESNTGELFF. The CDR3 nucleotides are TGCGCCAGCAGCAACAGGGAATCGAACACCGGGGAGCTGTTTTTT.

The rearrangement joins TRBV4-2 to TRBJ2-1, with TRBD2 identical over 8 bases. Trimming cost V 1 base and J 3 bases; bases outside gene matches: 8. Germline V gene data show CDR1 as LGHNA and CDR2 as YNFKEQ. CDR3 length equals 17 residues. CDR3 coding DNA: TGTGCCAGCAGCCAAGGGTGGAGCGGGAGCTTCTACAATGAGCAGTTCTTC. Translation: CASSQGWSGSFYNEQFF.

The V and J genes are TRBV19 and TRBJ2-2, with 9 positions matching TRBD1. Unmatched junction bases numbered 11, after V lost 5 bases and J lost 7 bases. CDR3 length equals 16 residues. Germline V lookup: CDR1 LNHDA, CDR2 SQIVND (reference sequence). CDR3 nucleotide sequence: TGTGCCAGTAGTCCTTATCAGACAGGGGGAGTCGGGGAGCTGTTTTTT. This translates into CASSPYQTGGVGELFF.

V and J are TRBV11-3 and TRBJ1-5; the D is unclear. In germline, CDR1 is SGHNT, CDR2 YENEEA. The ends were cut back, 1 base at V and 0 bases at J, with 13 bases in the middle. The CDR3 totals 17 residues. For the CDR3, the DNA is TGTGCCAGCAGCTTAGCTCGGCGACTGGATAGCAATCAGCCCCAGCATTTT. Protein: CASSLARRLDSNQPQHF.

This clone appeared a few times. V usage is TRBV28 and J usage is TRBJ1-5; 7 nucleotides match TRBD1. The germline gives CDR1 MDHEN, CDR2 SYDVKM. This CDR3 comprises 16 residues. J was trimmed by 0 bases and V by 6 bases; bases with no gene match: 8. CDR3 amino acids: CASSVQGPYSNQPQHF. The CDR3 DNA reads TGTGCCAGCAGCGTACAGGGGCCATATAGCAATCAGCCCCAGCATTTT.

The chain employs TRBV15 and TRBJ2-3; D possibly corresponds to TRBD2 (5 bases). The CDR3 is made up of 15 amino acids. V lost 5 bases, J lost 3 bases, and 15 bases lay in between. Germline loops: CDR1 LNHNV, CDR2 YYDKDF (reference sequence). The CDR3 DNA is TGTGCCACCAGCTTTTCTAGCTTCCAAACAGATACGCAGTATTTT. This translates into CATSFSSFQTDTQYF.

The chain is built from TRBV10-1 and TRBJ2-2; a possible D gene is TRBD2 (6 bases). The V gene's germline CDR1 is WNHNN and CDR2 SYGVQD (reference sequence). The V end was cut by 3 bases, the J end by 4 bases, with 9 bases between. The CDR3 runs 14 residues. The CDR3 sequence: CASSDAGSTGELFF. CDR3 nucleotides: TGCGCCAGCAGTGATGCGGGGAGCACCGGGGAGCTGTTTTTT.

The chain links TRBV18 to TRBJ2-5; weak D call: TRBD1 (6 bases). V lost 6 bases and J 5 bases, leaving 13 bases between the germline ends. The CDR3 runs to 13 residues. The germline gives CDR1 KGHSH, CDR2 LQKENI. CDR3 DNA sequence: TGTGCCAGCTCGTCGGACAGAGGCGAGACCCAGTACTTC. The encoded protein is CASSSDRGETQYF.

The chain has TRBV13 and TRBJ2-5; 9 bases fit TRBD2. J gave up 9 bases and V 5 bases, and 16 bases lay outside the gene matches. This CDR3 contains 16 residues. Germline V gives CDR1 PRHDT, CDR2 FYEKMQ (reference sequence). The CDR3 reads CASSVGLAGASRSQYF. In DNA, the CDR3 is TGTGCCAGCAGCGTTGGATTAGCGGGAGCTTCGAGGTCCCAGTACTTC.

V is TRBV5-4 and J is TRBJ2-3; D is undetermined. CDR1 and CDR2 (germline): SGHNT, YYREEE (reference sequence). The V end lost 1 base, the J end lost 2 bases, and 11 bases lay between the germline ends. The length of the CDR3 is 15 residues. Written as DNA, the CDR3 is TGTGCCAGCAGCTTGAGGCAGGTTTACACAGATACGCAGTATTTT. The encoded protein is CASSLRQVYTDTQYF.

The rearrangement links TRBV28 to TRBJ2-3, with D perhaps matching TRBD2 (6 bases). V was clipped by 7 bases and J by 2 bases, with 19 bases between them. The germline V gene has CDR1 MDHEN and CDR2 SYDVKM. The CDR3 runs 16 residues. As DNA, the CDR3 is TGTGCCAGCACCCAAGCGGCGGGACGACACACAGATACGCAGTATTTT. Translating it yields CASTQAAGRHTDTQYF.

CDR3 in DNA: TGTGCCAGCAAACCGACAGACTACGAGCAGTACTTC. This gives the protein CASKPTDYEQYF. The rearrangement joins TRBV28 to TRBJ2-7; perhaps TRBD1 as D (5 bases). The CDR3 totals 12 residues. The germline CDR1 and CDR2 sequences are MDHEN and SYDVKM. Trimming pared 7 bases from V and 3 bases from J, leaving 10 bases between. Variable domain in full (rest from reference TRBV28 and TRBJ2-7): DVKVTQSSRYLVKRTGEKVFLECVQDMDHENMFWYRQDPGLGLRLIYFSYDVKMKEKGDIPEGYSVSREKKERFSLILESASTNQTSMYLCASKPTDYEQYFGPGTRLTVT.

The rearrangement joins TRBV19 to TRBJ2-1; D might be TRBD2 (5 bases). Per the germline V gene, CDR1 is LNHDA and CDR2 is SQIVND (reference sequence). CDR3 size: 12 residues. Between the trimmed V and J ends, which lost 8 bases and 7 bases, there was a span of 12 bases. The CDR3: CASYGGWNEQFF. The DNA of the CDR3 is TGTGCCAGTTACGGAGGTTGGAATGAGCAGTTCTTC.

V is TRBV7-2 and J is TRBJ2-3; the match to TRBD1 covers 10 bases. This CDR3 has 15 amino acids. V shed 0 bases and J 4 bases; nucleotides not matched to a gene: 1. Germline-derived CDR1 and CDR2 are SGHTA and FQGNSA. The CDR3 loop reads CASSLAGTGADTQYF. In DNA, the CDR3 is TGTGCCAGCAGCTTAGCGGGGACAGGGGCAGATACGCAGTATTTT.

This rearrangement joins TRBV5-1 to TRBJ2-2; D is uncertain. V was shortened by 4 bases and J by 5 bases, with 9 bases between the two germline ends. CDR1 and CDR2 from the germline V gene are SGHRS and YFSETQ. This CDR3 spans 13 amino acids. Here the CDR3 DNA reads TGCGCCAGCAGCCGCACCGAGACCGGGGAGCTGTTTTTT. Protein product: CASSRTETGELFF.

The V and J genes are TRBV4-1 and TRBJ2-7, with 12 bases lining up with TRBD2. Germline V lookup: CDR1 MGHRA, CDR2 YSYEKL. With 4 bases clipped from V and 0 bases from J, the junction kept 4 bases outside the gene matches. The CDR3 spans 16 residues. CDR3 amino acids: CASSRGLAGPSYEQYF. CDR3 sequence (DNA): TGCGCCAGCAGCCGGGGACTAGCGGGTCCCTCCTACGAGCAGTACTTC.